The 31 T cell receptor beta chains listed next were all sequenced from one sample in a study of T-cell reconstitution after alpha-beta-depleted transplantation in children (dated by TCRdb to the mid-2010s). Library generation was performed with PCR. Sequencing took place on an Illumina HiSeq 2500. To normalize quantification of the TCRbeta repertoire, the TCR libraries were built with molecular barcoding that relied on unique molecular identifiers. TCRdb passed the public sequencing reads through fastp at Q25 and MiXCR, retaining productive beta sequences. Rows are combined by CDR3 protein, so each entry shows the most common genes and DNA. The sample profile shows hundreds of thousands of distinct CDR3 sequences; around 12% of them were found once. Over 2.5% of the sample is held by the ten biggest clonotypes. The source material was PBMCs from the stem cell graft donor, sampled from the stem cell graft. These receptors were taken from a human donor who donated a stem cell graft to a child with acute lymphoblastic leukemia.

This clonotype was counted at least ten times. The chain uses TRBV7-9 and TRBJ2-1, with D tentatively TRBD1 (6 bases). V was trimmed by 5 bases and J by 7 bases, leaving 24 bases between them. The germline V gene encodes CDR1 SEHNR and CDR2 FQNEAQ (reference sequence). There are 17 residues in the CDR3. The CDR3 protein is CASSPTGSGVIWNEQFF. The DNA for the CDR3 is TGTGCCAGCAGCCCCACCGGCTCAGGGGTAATATGGAATGAGCAGTTCTTC.

The table lists this clonotype with many counts. The chain is built from TRBV20-1 and TRBJ2-2; D is unclear. The V and J ends lost 3 bases and 3 bases respectively, with 8 bases between them. Looked up from germline, CDR1 is DFQATT and CDR2 is SNEGSKA (reference sequence). There are 13 residues in the CDR3. The CDR3 spells CSARQRDTGELFF. The CDR3, as DNA: TGCAGTGCTAGGCAACGGGACACCGGGGAGCTGTTTTTT.

This clonotype was counted only a few times. The rearrangement links TRBV7-8 to TRBJ2-5, with TRBD1 identical over 8 bases. The CDR3 runs 16 residues. The V and J ends lost 1 base and 3 bases, in that order; junction bases with no gene match: 7. Per the germline V gene, CDR1 is SGHVS and CDR2 is FQNEAQ. The CDR3 DNA reads TGTGCCAGCAGCTTAGAGCTGACAGGGGCCAAAGAGACCCAGTACTTC. It specifies CASSLELTGAKETQYF.

The sample holds many counts of this clonotype. V and J are TRBV12-3 or TRBV12-4 and TRBJ1-4, with 7 bases fitting TRBD1. With 3 bases clipped from V and 7 bases from J, the junction kept 5 bases outside the gene matches. CDR3 length equals 14 residues. CDR3 bases: TGTGCCAGCAGTTTTACCGCAGGGGGTGAAAAACTGTTTTTT. Its translation is CASSFTAGGEKLFF.

This clonotype was recorded once. This sequence may be a read error, since a much larger clone differs from it by one base. This chain connects TRBV14 to TRBJ2-1, with D maybe TRBD1 (6 bases). CDR1 and CDR2 from the germline V gene are SGHDN and FVKESK. This CDR3 is built from 14 residues. CDR3 DNA sequence: TGTGCCGGCAGCCAAGAGAACAGGGCGGGTGAGCAGTTCTTC. Translated: CAGSQENRAGEQFF.

This clonotype was picked up many times. V usage is TRBV5-1 and J usage is TRBJ2-5, with 7 bases that match TRBD2. Trimming at V came to 4 bases and at J to 3 bases, leaving 9 bases not matched to a gene. CDR3 length: 15 amino acids. The germline V gene has CDR1 SGHRS and CDR2 YFSETQ. CDR3 amino acids: CASSLSGYGEETQYF. In DNA, the CDR3 is TGCGCCAGCAGCCTTAGCGGGTATGGAGAAGAGACCCAGTACTTC.

This clonotype was counted many times. The chain has TRBV6-1 and TRBJ2-4; perhaps TRBD1 as D (5 bases). The ends were cut back, 5 bases at V and 0 bases at J, with 14 bases in the middle. This CDR3 region has 16 residues. The V gene's germline CDR1 is MNHNS and CDR2 SASEGT. The CDR3 sequence is CASSQETALAKNIQYF. For the CDR3, the DNA is TGTGCCAGCAGTCAGGAGACAGCTCTAGCCAAAAACATTCAGTACTTC.

In this sample, this clonotype turned up once. A read error may be the cause here, since a much bigger clone is one base away. The final CDR3 position lacks the conserved phenylalanine or tryptophan, pointing to a likely read error. The chain links TRBV5-6 to TRBJ1-2, with D perhaps TRBD1 (5 bases). The CDR3 has 14 residues. Germline CDR1 reads SGHDT; CDR2 reads YYEEEE. Deletions cut 0 bases from V and 2 bases from J, with 8 bases between. Written as DNA, the CDR3 is TGTGCCAGCAGCTTGGCCGGGGCCAACTATGGCTACACCTTG. Translated, it gives CASSLAGANYGYTL.

In its sample, this clonotype was seen many times. This chain joins TRBV12-3 or TRBV12-4 and TRBJ2-1; 7 positions match TRBD2. V dropped 5 bases and J dropped 5; count of bases not matched to a gene: 3. The CDR3 loop spans 13 amino acids. The CDR3 loop is CASSGSGDNEQFF. The CDR3 DNA is TGTGCCAGCAGTGGCAGCGGGGACAATGAGCAGTTCTTC.

This chain uses TRBV7-9 with TRBJ2-5, with D possibly TRBD1 on 5 matching bases. V was pared by 5 bases and J by 5 bases, with 12 bases between. In germline, CDR1 is SEHNR, CDR2 FQNEAQ (reference sequence). The CDR3 length is 13 residues. CDR3 protein: CASSTDRGETQYF. In DNA, the CDR3 is TGTGCCAGCAGCACCGACAGAGGCGAGACCCAGTACTTC. The full variable domain, completed using reference TRBV7-9 and TRBJ2-5, is DTGVSQNPRHKITKRGQNVTFRCDPISEHNRLYWYRQTLGQGPEFLTYFQNEAQLEKSRLLSDRFSAERPKGSFSTLEIQRTEQGDSAMYLCASSTDRGETQYFGPGTRLLVL.

This clonotype was seen many times. The gene calls are TRBV12-3 or TRBV12-4 and TRBJ1-1; weak D call: TRBD1 (5 bases). The CDR3 length is 15 residues. Trimming pared 2 bases from V and 4 bases from J, leaving 14 bases between. The CDR3 region has the DNA TGTGCCAGCAGTTTAATCGGGGGATGGGGCACTGAAGCTTTCTTT. It translates to CASSLIGGWGTEAFF.

This clonotype was seen ten or more times. The rearrangement uses TRBV5-1 and TRBJ2-1; tentative D call: TRBD2 (5 bases). CDR3 size: 15 residues. V lost 0 bases to trimming and J lost 4 bases, with 11 bases between them. Germline V gene data show CDR1 as SGHRS and CDR2 as YFSETQ. CDR3: CASSLGSGGYNEQFF. The CDR3 DNA is TGCGCCAGCAGCTTGGGGTCCGGCGGGTACAATGAGCAGTTCTTC.

There are many counts of this clonotype. The chain couples TRBV5-5 to TRBJ1-1, with TRBD1 matching over 10 bases. The CDR3 extends over 14 amino acids. Looked up from germline, CDR1 is SGHKS and CDR2 is YYEKEE (reference sequence). The trim removed 2 bases at V and 4 bases at J, leaving 2 bases unmatched. CDR3: CASSFGQGGTEAFF. For the CDR3, the DNA is TGTGCCAGCAGCTTCGGACAGGGGGGCACTGAAGCTTTCTTT. Based on the CDR3 plus reference TRBV5-5 and TRBJ1-1, the full variable domain is DAGVTQSPTHLIKTRGQQVTLRCSPISGHKSVSWYQQVLGQGPQFIFQYYEKEERGRGNFPDRFSARQFPNYSSELNVNALLLGDSALYLCASSFGQGGTEAFFGQGTRLTVV.

This clonotype was picked up many times. The chain uses TRBV20-1 and TRBJ1-2, with D possibly matching TRBD1 (5 bases). V dropped 6 bases and J dropped 2 bases, with 19 bases sitting between them. Germline V gene lookup returns CDR1 DFQATT and CDR2 SNEGSKA (reference sequence). This CDR3 region has 15 residues. Here the CDR3 reads CSAKPPGESNYGYTF. The CDR3 coding sequence is TGCAGTGCAAAACCCCCGGGGGAGTCGAACTATGGCTACACCTTC.

This clonotype has a count of ten or more. CDR3 sequence reads: CASSLHDRSLYGYTF. The CDR3 DNA follows: TGTGCCAGCAGCCTCCATGACAGGAGTTTATATGGCTACACCTTC. This chain joins TRBV3-1 and TRBJ1-2; TRBD1 is a possible D gene (6 bases). The CDR3 runs to 15 residues. Trimming left V 4 bases short and J 5 bases short, with 17 bases between. Germline-derived CDR1 and CDR2 are LGHDT and YNNKEL (reference sequence).

This clonotype came up many times. The V and J genes are TRBV20-1 and TRBJ2-1; 14 nucleotides line up with TRBD2. This CDR3 has 15 residues. CDR1 DFQATT and CDR2 SNEGSKA come from the germline V gene (reference sequence). Germline trimming cut 5 bases from V and 3 bases from J; bases unmatched to any gene: 3. The CDR3 reads CSAPGTSGGYNEQFF. The CDR3 nucleotides are TGCAGTGCTCCAGGGACTAGCGGGGGCTACAATGAGCAGTTCTTC.

In its sample, this clonotype was seen many times. A read error is likely, as this CDR3 ends without the conserved phenylalanine or tryptophan. The DNA is omitted, as the CDR3 cannot be located on it reliably, and the CDR3 follows TCRdb's listing. V usage is TRBV11-2 and J usage is TRBJ2-5; the DNA was not compared with TRBD1, the D call given in the table. Germline V gene sequence: CDR1 SGHAT, CDR2 FQNNGV. The CDR3 extends over 14 residues, inclusive of both ends. The CDR3 spells CASSLYVGGQETQY.

The sample holds a few counts of this clonotype. This chain links TRBV7-2 with TRBJ1-4, with 7 nucleotides matching TRBD1. The germline gives CDR1 SGHTA, CDR2 FQGNSA. The CDR3 has 14 residues. The junction had 5 bases not matched to a gene; V was cut back by 5 bases and J by 5 bases. Here the CDR3 reads CASSHKTGNEKLFF. As DNA, the CDR3 is TGTGCCAGCAGCCATAAGACAGGGAATGAAAAACTGTTTTTT.

Many counts were recorded for this clonotype. This sequence joins TRBV7-9 and TRBJ1-3; the D gene is possibly TRBD1 (5 bases). CDR1 and CDR2 from the germline V gene are SEHNR and FQNEAQ (reference sequence). The germline V and J ends were trimmed by 1 base and 0 bases, with 7 bases remaining between them. This CDR3 contains 15 residues. CDR3 nucleotide sequence: TGTGCCAGCAGCTTAGGGGGGTTCTCTGGAAACACCATATATTTT. This encodes CASSLGGFSGNTIYF.

The chain couples TRBV4-3 to TRBJ2-7; D unclear. The V gene lost 3 bases and the J gene lost 0 bases, with 9 bases spanning the gap. The CDR3 is 14 residues long. CDR1 is LGHNA and CDR2 is YSLEER in the germline V gene. The CDR3 DNA sequence: TGCGCCAGCAGCCACCAAGGCTACTCCTACGAGCAGTACTTC. As protein: CASSHQGYSYEQYF.

This clonotype was counted ten times or more. The chain uses TRBV20-1 and TRBJ1-5, with D possibly TRBD1 on 6 matching bases. With 1 base removed from V and 14 bases from J, the gap between germline ends came to 12 bases. The CDR3 totals 11 residues. Germline CDR1 DFQATT, CDR2 SNEGSKA (reference sequence). CDR3 in amino acids: CSARVTGREHF. The CDR3 DNA reads TGCAGTGCTAGAGTTACAGGGAGGGAGCATTTT.

The rearrangement links TRBV5-1 to TRBJ2-1; no clear D gene. Trimming cost V 5 bases and J 2 bases, with 14 bases left between them. This CDR3 has 15 residues. CDR1 and CDR2 (germline): SGHRS, YFSETQ. The DNA for the CDR3 is TGCGCCAGCAGGATGGCCTTGACGCCCTACAATGAGCAGTTCTTC. This translates into CASRMALTPYNEQFF.

The chain combines TRBV6-1 with TRBJ2-6; possible D gene TRBD1, 6 bases. In germline, CDR1 is MNHNS, CDR2 SASEGT. This CDR3 comprises 15 residues. V was cut by 8 bases and J by 1 base, with 12 bases left in between. CDR3 sequence reads: CASGQGLSGANVLTF. The DNA of the CDR3 is TGTGCCAGCGGGCAGGGGTTATCTGGGGCCAACGTCCTGACTTTC.

This chain joins TRBV20-1 and TRBJ2-5; D is unresolved. Trimming pared 0 bases from V and 0 bases from J, leaving 5 bases between. CDR3 size: 13 residues. Germline CDR1 and CDR2: DFQATT and SNEGSKA (reference sequence). The CDR3 DNA reads as TGCAGTGCTAGAGAATGGGACCAAGAGACCCAGTACTTC. Residues: CSAREWDQETQYF.

CDR3 loop: CAWSGGLAGGNIQYF. In DNA form, the CDR3 reads TGTGCCTGGAGCGGGGGACTAGCGGGAGGAAACATTCAGTACTTC. This sequence joins TRBV30 and TRBJ2-4, with 15 bases aligning to TRBD2. V shed 3 bases, J shed 6 bases, and the junction held 3 bases outside the gene matches. The CDR3 spans 15 residues. Germline V CDR1 and CDR2: GTSNPN, SVGIG (reference sequence).

This clonotype was observed at least ten times. The V and J genes are TRBV15 and TRBJ2-7, with D possibly being TRBD2 (5 bases). With 0 bases removed from V and 3 bases from J, the gap between germline ends came to 15 bases. The CDR3 consists of 16 residues. Germline lookup yields CDR1 LNHNV and CDR2 YYDKDF (reference sequence). The CDR3, as DNA: TGTGCCACCAGCAGAGATTTAGGACTTTCAGGCTACGAGCAGTACTTC. Encoded protein: CATSRDLGLSGYEQYF.

This clonotype has ten or more counts. V gene TRBV7-2 combines with J gene TRBJ2-3; the D gene is possibly TRBD2 (5 bases). The CDR3 consists of 16 residues. With 5 bases removed from V and 2 bases from J, the gap between germline ends came to 17 bases. The germline V gene encodes CDR1 SGHTA and CDR2 FQGNSA. The chain's CDR3 is CASSARRDFLTDTQYF. The CDR3 DNA reads as TGTGCCAGCAGCGCCCGCCGGGATTTCCTCACAGATACGCAGTATTTT.

The chain joins TRBV5-1 to TRBJ2-3; TRBD1 is a possible D gene (5 bases). V shed 3 bases and J shed 3 bases, with 11 bases lying between them. The CDR3 is made up of 14 amino acids. Germline V lookup: CDR1 SGHRS, CDR2 YFSETQ. The CDR3 nucleotides read TGCGCCAGCAGCTCTTCGACAGATACAGATACGCAGTATTTT. Translating it yields CASSSSTDTDTQYF.

Ten or more counts support this clonotype. This chain connects TRBV5-1 to TRBJ1-1, with D uncertain. The CDR3 extends over 14 amino acids. Between the trimmed V and J ends, which lost 1 base and 1 base, there was a span of 8 bases. Germline-derived CDR1 and CDR2 are SGHRS and YFSETQ. CDR3 nucleotide sequence: TGCGCCAGCAGCTTGATAACAGCGAACACTGAAGCTTTCTTT. Translated: CASSLITANTEAFF.

This clonotype occurred many times. Since the CDR3 does not end with the conserved phenylalanine or tryptophan, this likely comes from a read error. Because the CDR3's place on the DNA is in doubt, the DNA is left out and the CDR3 is given as listed by TCRdb. This chain links TRBV6-1 with TRBJ1-5; the table gives TRBD1 as D, unverified against the DNA. The CDR3 adds up to 13 amino acids, both ends counted. CDR1 and CDR2 from the germline V gene are MNHNS and SASEGT. The CDR3: CASSEALSGREAL.

This clonotype came up many times. The V call is TRBV7-9, the J call TRBJ1-2; no clear D. Germline V gene sequence: CDR1 SEHNR, CDR2 FQNEAQ (reference sequence). V was trimmed by 7 bases and J by 3 bases, leaving 12 bases between them. The CDR3 length is 13 residues. CDR3 nucleotides: TGTGCCAGCAATAGGTCGGGTGACTATGGCTACACCTTC. Encoded protein: CASNRSGDYGYTF.